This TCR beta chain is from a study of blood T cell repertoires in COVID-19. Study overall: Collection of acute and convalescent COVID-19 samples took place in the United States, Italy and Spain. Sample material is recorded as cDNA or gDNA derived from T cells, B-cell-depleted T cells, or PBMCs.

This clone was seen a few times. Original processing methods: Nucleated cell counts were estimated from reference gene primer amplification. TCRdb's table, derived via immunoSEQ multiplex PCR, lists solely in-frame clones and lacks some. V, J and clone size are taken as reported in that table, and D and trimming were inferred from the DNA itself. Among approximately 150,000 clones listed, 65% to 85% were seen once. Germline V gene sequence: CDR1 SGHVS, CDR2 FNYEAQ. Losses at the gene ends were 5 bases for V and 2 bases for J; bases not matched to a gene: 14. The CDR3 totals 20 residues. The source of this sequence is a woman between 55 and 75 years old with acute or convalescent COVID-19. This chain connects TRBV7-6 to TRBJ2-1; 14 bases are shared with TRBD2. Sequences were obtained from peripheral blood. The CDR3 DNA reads TGTGCCAGCAGCCCTACCCCGGGACTAGCGGGAGAGGTTCCCTACAATGAGCAGTTCTTC. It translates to CASSPTPGLAGEVPYNEQFF.